The next 23 T cell receptor beta chains were all read from a single sample in a study of cytomegalovirus exposure and HLA in healthy donors. PCR involved 60 Vbeta and 13 Jbeta primers. The repertoire was sequenced with immunoSEQ multiplex PCR; TCRdb's copy has only in-frame clones and lacks some. The sample holds roughly 120,000 clones, about four fifths seen once. The sequenced sample was PBMCs. The receptor source for this set is a man aged 40-55 years in good health and CMV-seronegative.

This clone was observed a handful of times. CDR3 sequence: CASTSGGGLIGDTQYF. In DNA form, the CDR3 reads TGTGCCAGCACTTCGGGGGGAGGTTTGATTGGAGATACGCAGTATTTT. The chain joins TRBV19 to TRBJ2-3, with TRBD2 identical over 7 bases. This CDR3 region has 16 residues. V shed 9 bases and J 5 bases; nucleotides not matched to a gene: 17. Germline V gives CDR1 LNHDA, CDR2 SQIVND (reference sequence).

In nucleotides, the CDR3 is TGTGCCAGCAGCTCGACTATCGCGAAAGCCAAAAACATTCAGTACTTC. It is translated as CASSSTIAKAKNIQYF. V usage is TRBV7-9 and J usage is TRBJ2-4; the D gene is possibly TRBD2 (5 bases). The V end lost 4 bases, the J end lost 0 bases, and 13 bases lay between the germline ends. Per germline, CDR1 SEHNR and CDR2 FQNEAQ (reference sequence). This CDR3 spans 16 amino acids.

The chain recombines TRBV14 with TRBJ1-1, with D possibly matching TRBD1 (6 bases). V was clipped by 1 base and J by 2 bases, with 14 bases between them. The CDR3 extends over 16 amino acids. Germline V gene data show CDR1 as SGHDN and CDR2 as FVKESK. In nucleotides, the CDR3 is TGTGCCAGCAGCCAAGTGGGGGGGGCCGGTAACACTGAAGCTTTCTTT. This encodes CASSQVGGAGNTEAFF.

The J gene is TRBJ2-2, the V gene TRBV11-2; possible D gene TRBD1, 6 bases. Germline V CDR1 and CDR2: SGHAT, FQNNGV. Trimming left V 0 bases short and J 5 bases short, with 13 bases between. CDR3 length equals 16 residues. The CDR3 bases are TGTGCCAGCAGCTTAGAACAGGGTCGGTGGACCGGGGAGCTGTTTTTT. It codes for CASSLEQGRWTGELFF.

The chain links TRBV7-2 to TRBJ2-3; 7 bases align to TRBD1. The CDR3 contains 15 residues. The V gene end was trimmed by 5 bases and the J gene end by 3 bases; junction bases not matched to a gene: 8. The V gene's germline CDR1 is SGHTA and CDR2 FQGNSA. The CDR3 DNA sequence: TGTGCCAGCAGCCCAGACAGGGTTTCAACAGATACGCAGTATTTT. The encoded protein is CASSPDRVSTDTQYF.

Only a few counts were recorded for this clone. This chain uses TRBV19 with TRBJ1-1, with 7 positions matching TRBD1. Trimming took 8 bases from V and 3 from J; bases not matched to a gene: 6. The germline V gene has CDR1 LNHDA and CDR2 SQIVND (reference sequence). The CDR3 sequence is 13 residues long. The CDR3 reads CASFDRAHTEAFF. For the CDR3, the DNA is TGTGCCAGTTTTGACAGGGCACACACTGAAGCTTTCTTT.

This clone is a singleton in its sample. The chain recombines TRBV10-3 with TRBJ2-1; 7 bases agree with TRBD2. V dropped 8 bases and J dropped 0; count of bases not matched to a gene: 7. The CDR3 contains 15 residues. Germline V gene sequence: CDR1 ENHRY, CDR2 SYGVKD. The DNA for the CDR3 is TGTGCCATCCACGCGGGCGGGGGCTCCTACAATGAGCAGTTCTTC. It yields the protein CAIHAGGGSYNEQFF.

The V gene is TRBV7-2, the J gene TRBJ1-3, with a possible D match to TRBD1 (5 bases). Germline lookup yields CDR1 SGHTA and CDR2 FQGNSA. V lost 2 bases and J lost 1, with 15 bases in between. The CDR3 runs 17 residues. The CDR3: CASSLSAGFISGNTIYF. CDR3 coding DNA: TGTGCCAGCAGCTTATCGGCAGGGTTCATTTCTGGAAACACCATATATTTT.

J is TRBJ1-2 and V is TRBV11-2; 8 positions match TRBD1. The CDR3 extends over 13 amino acids. The J segment lost 8 bases and the V segment lost 3 bases, leaving 5 bases of the junction unmatched. In germline, CDR1 is SGHAT, CDR2 FQNNGV. CDR3 sequence: CASSLQGASGYTF. The CDR3 DNA sequence: TGTGCCAGCAGCTTGCAGGGGGCGTCCGGCTACACCTTC. Combining the CDR3 with reference TRBV11-2 and TRBJ1-2 gives the whole variable domain EAGVAQSPRYKIIEKRQSVAFWCNPISGHATLYWYQQILGQGPKLLIQFQNNGVVDDSQLPKDRFSAERLKGVDSTLKIQPAKLEDSAVYLCASSLQGASGYTFGSGTRLTVV.

The DNA for the CDR3 is TGTGCCAGCAGCCAGAACCTCATTAACTATGGCTACACCTTC. It yields the protein CASSQNLINYGYTF. The genes are TRBV7-9 and TRBJ1-2, with D uncertain. Between the trimmed V and J ends, which lost 5 bases and 1 base, there was a span of 11 bases. The V gene's germline CDR1 is SEHNR and CDR2 FQNEAQ (reference sequence). The CDR3 runs 14 residues.

The chain employs TRBV4-1 and TRBJ2-5; maybe TRBD2 (5 bases). The CDR3 totals 20 residues. Trimming cost V 1 base and J 5 bases, with 29 bases left between them. Per germline, CDR1 MGHRA and CDR2 YSYEKL. The CDR3 nucleotides read TGCGCCAGCAGCCAAGGTTGGATGGGTGAGGGTTCGGTAATAGGCGAGACCCAGTACTTC. Its protein product is CASSQGWMGEGSVIGETQYF.

Here the CDR3 DNA reads TGTGCCAGCAGTTACTCAGCCAGGGGGACGGGACAGCCCCAGCATTTT. It specifies CASSYSARGTGQPQHF. The genes are TRBV6-5 and TRBJ1-5; 7 bases line up with TRBD1. Looked up from germline, CDR1 is MNHEY and CDR2 is SVGAGI. This CDR3 has 16 residues. V lost 0 bases to trimming and J lost 7 bases; unmatched junction nucleotides: 9.

This clone is a singleton in its sample. V and J are TRBV7-2 and TRBJ2-5; D is perhaps TRBD1 (5 bases). V was trimmed by 0 bases and J by 3 bases, leaving 5 bases between them. The CDR3 spans 13 residues. Germline CDR1 is SGHTA and CDR2 is FQGNSA. The CDR3, as DNA: TGTGCCAGCAGCTTAGCCAGGGAAGAGACCCAGTACTTC. Translated: CASSLAREETQYF.

The chain has TRBV5-6 and TRBJ2-7; D may be TRBD2 (6 bases). V lost 4 bases and J lost 5, with 10 bases in between. Germline V gives CDR1 SGHDT, CDR2 YYEEEE. The CDR3 is made up of 12 amino acids. In nucleotides, the CDR3 is TGTGCCAGCAGCCTGGGGGGAGACGAGCAGTACTTC. This gives the protein CASSLGGDEQYF.

The rearrangement links TRBV4-2 to TRBJ2-7; TRBD1 is a possible D gene (5 bases). Trimming took 1 base from V and 1 from J, leaving 11 bases between them. The CDR3 length is 15 residues. Germline CDR1 reads LGHNA; CDR2 reads YNFKEQ. CDR3 sequence (DNA): TGTGCCAGCAGCCAAGTTTCAGGGCAATCCTACGAGCAGTACTTC. It codes for CASSQVSGQSYEQYF.

The V call is TRBV30, the J call TRBJ2-5, with 9 bases aligning to TRBD1. The CDR3 is 12 amino acids. Germline V gene sequence: CDR1 GTSNPN, CDR2 SVGIG (reference sequence). V lost 5 bases, J lost 5 bases, and 3 bases stayed unmatched. CDR3 loop: CAWDRGSETQYF. DNA of the CDR3: TGTGCCTGGGACAGGGGGTCGGAGACCCAGTACTTC.

This clone has more than one count but fewer than ten. The J gene is TRBJ2-7, the V gene TRBV6-5, with a weak D call TRBD1 (6 bases). CDR1 is MNHEY, CDR2 SVGAGI, per germline. This CDR3 contains 15 residues. V dropped 6 bases and J dropped 4 bases, with 19 bases sitting between them. Here the CDR3 reads CASSKQGRTVYEQYF. As DNA, the CDR3 is TGTGCCAGCAGCAAACAGGGCAGGACGGTATACGAGCAGTACTTC.

The chain couples TRBV13 to TRBJ2-7; the D gene is possibly TRBD2 (5 bases). Per the germline V gene, CDR1 is PRHDT and CDR2 is FYEKMQ (reference sequence). The CDR3 is made up of 13 amino acids. Trimming pared 5 bases from V and 6 bases from J, leaving 14 bases between. DNA of the CDR3: TGTGCCAGCAGCCCCGTAGGGAGCGTCGAGCAGTACTTC. This gives the protein CASSPVGSVEQYF.

The chain is built from TRBV18 and TRBJ2-1; 15 bases map to TRBD2. Germline V gene sequence: CDR1 KGHSH, CDR2 LQKENI. Trimming cost V 8 bases and J 6 bases; bases outside gene matches: 5. The CDR3 extends over 15 amino acids. In nucleotides, the CDR3 is TGTGCCAGCCGTGGGACTAGCGGGGGGCGCAATGAGCAGTTCTTC. Protein product: CASRGTSGGRNEQFF.

The chain is built from TRBV6-6 and TRBJ1-3, with D possibly TRBD1 on 6 matching bases. V dropped 7 bases and J dropped 4 bases, with 14 bases sitting between them. This CDR3 contains 14 residues. Per the germline V gene, CDR1 is MNHNY and CDR2 is SVGAGI (reference sequence). CDR3 region: CASTRGSGGNTIYF. CDR3 in DNA: TGTGCCAGCACCAGGGGTTCAGGCGGAAACACCATATATTTT.

DNA of the CDR3: TGTGCCAGCAGTTTAGGGGACAGACCATACGAGCAGTACTTC. It yields the protein CASSLGDRPYEQYF. The chain uses TRBV28 and TRBJ2-7; TRBD1 matches 7 bases. The CDR3 spans 14 residues. Germline V gene data show CDR1 as MDHEN and CDR2 as SYDVKM. V shed 2 bases and J 4 bases; nucleotides not matched to a gene: 5.

With regard to this clone: One end of the junction does not line up with germline, which may come from a read error. This sequence joins TRBV4-2 and TRBJ1-2; TRBD1 matches at 8 bases. The CDR3 has 15 residues. CDR1 and CDR2 from the germline V gene are LGHNA and YNFKEQ. CDR3 coding DNA: TGTGCCAGCCACCCGGGACAGGTAGAGGACTATGTCTACACCTTC. Its protein product is CASHPGQVEDYVYTF.

This clone was found once. The chain employs TRBV7-2 and TRBJ2-5; 7 bases agree with TRBD1. The assigned J gene may be wrong: the sequence end matches TRBJ2-7 better. CDR1 SGHTA and CDR2 FQGNSA come from the germline V gene. CDR3 length equals 15 residues. DNA for the CDR3: TGTGCCAGCAGCTTATCCCGGGACAGAGTCTACGAGCAGTACTTC. Protein: CASSLSRDRVYEQYF.